This passage covers 23 T cell receptor beta chains from one sample sequenced in a study of blood T cell repertoires in COVID-19. Sequencing was performed with immunoSEQ multiplex PCR; in TCRdb, only in-frame clones are kept and a portion is missing. This sample has 100,000 to 150,000 clones, with roughly 88% found just once. Sequenced: peripheral blood. The source is a woman of 80 years or more with acute or convalescent COVID-19.

This chain uses TRBV15 with TRBJ1-6, with a possible D match to TRBD1 (6 bases). The CDR3 is 13 amino acids. The germline V gene has CDR1 LNHNV and CDR2 YYDKDF (reference sequence). V was trimmed by 3 bases and J by 8 bases, leaving 8 bases between them. CDR3 sequence (DNA): TGTGCCACCAGCAGGTACAGGGATTCACCCCTCCACTTT. Translated: CATSRYRDSPLHF.

V usage is TRBV3-1 (or the pseudogene TRBV3-2) and J usage is TRBJ2-7, with 9 bases matching TRBD2. V lost 5 bases and J lost 0; bases outside the gene matches: 5. CDR3 length equals 15 residues. Germline V gene lookup returns CDR1 LGHDT and CDR2 YNNKEL (reference sequence). CDR3 DNA: TGTGCCAGCAGCATGCTAGCGGGGCACTCCTACGAGCAGTACTTC. Protein: CASSMLAGHSYEQYF.

The genes are TRBV27 and TRBJ2-5, with 8 positions matching TRBD2. V dropped 2 bases and J dropped 2; count of bases not matched to a gene: 10. Per the germline V gene, CDR1 is MNHEY and CDR2 is SMNVEV (reference sequence). The CDR3 has 17 residues. This CDR3 is CASSLLPAAGVQETQYF. The CDR3 DNA reads TGTGCCAGCAGTTTACTCCCCGCAGCGGGGGTTCAAGAGACCCAGTACTTC.

The rearrangement uses TRBV7-9 and TRBJ2-7; 7 bases line up with TRBD1. Germline trimming cut 0 bases from V and 2 bases from J; bases unmatched to any gene: 7. Per germline, CDR1 SEHNR and CDR2 FQNEAQ (reference sequence). The CDR3 extends over 16 amino acids. The CDR3 spells CASSLAVRTGTYEQYF. The CDR3 DNA is TGTGCCAGCAGCTTAGCGGTTAGGACAGGAACCTACGAGCAGTACTTC.

The rearrangement joins TRBV25-1 to TRBJ2-3, with 8 nucleotides matching TRBD2. Trimming removed 11 bases from V and 1 base from J; junction bases left unmatched: 11. Per germline, CDR1 MGHDK and CDR2 SYGVNS. There are 15 residues in the CDR3. CDR3 in amino acids: CASPRGSGGTDTQYF. In DNA form, the CDR3 reads TGTGCCTCCCCCCGAGGTAGCGGGGGCACAGATACGCAGTATTTT.

J is TRBJ1-2 and V is TRBV20-1; tentatively, D is TRBD1 (6 bases). Trimming pared 3 bases from V and 7 bases from J, leaving 24 bases between. Looked up from germline, CDR1 is DFQATT and CDR2 is SNEGSKA (reference sequence). The CDR3 is 16 residues long. Here the CDR3 reads CSASLPATARGFGYTF. CDR3 bases: TGCAGTGCTAGTCTCCCGGCCACAGCGAGGGGGTTTGGCTACACCTTC.

The chain combines TRBV27 with TRBJ1-2, with TRBD1 matching 8 bases. The CDR3 loop spans 16 amino acids. Germline V gene lookup returns CDR1 MNHEY and CDR2 SMNVEV (reference sequence). V gave up 5 bases and J gave up 7 bases; unmatched junction bases: 15. The CDR3 DNA reads as TGTGCCAGCAGTACTACGGGACAGGTACTCAGCGGTGGCTACACCTTC. Protein: CASSTTGQVLSGGYTF.

This clone came up once. This chain joins TRBV28 and TRBJ1-2, with 11 nucleotides matching TRBD1. Trimming cost V 1 base and J 12 bases; bases outside gene matches: 7. CDR1 and CDR2 from the germline V gene are MDHEN and SYDVKM. The CDR3 is 14 residues long. In DNA form, the CDR3 reads TGTGCCAGCAGTTTATTCGGGACAGGGGGTATCGACACCTTC. Protein: CASSLFGTGGIDTF.

The chain recombines TRBV4-1 with TRBJ1-5, with 7 nucleotides matching TRBD1. V lost 1 base to trimming and J lost 1 base; unmatched junction nucleotides: 10. This CDR3 has 18 residues. Germline CDR1 reads MGHRA; CDR2 reads YSYEKL. This chain's CDR3 is CASSQGGTALASNQPQHF. The DNA for the CDR3 is TGCGCCAGCAGCCAAGGTGGGACAGCTCTTGCCAGCAATCAGCCCCAGCATTTT.

The chain has TRBV18 and TRBJ2-3, with no clear D. CDR1 is KGHSH and CDR2 is LQKENI in the germline V gene. The CDR3 is 14 residues long. Trimming took off 0 bases at V and 2 bases at J, with 6 bases between the two ends. CDR3 sequence reads: CASSPPPFTDTQYF. The CDR3 DNA reads as TGTGCCAGCTCACCACCCCCCTTCACAGATACGCAGTATTTT.

J is TRBJ1-2 and V is TRBV5-1; D perhaps matches TRBD1 (6 bases). Germline CDR1 SGHRS, CDR2 YFSETQ. V lost 0 bases and J lost 4, with 16 bases in between. The CDR3 runs 16 residues. The CDR3 sequence is CASSLGHLTGTYGYTF. CDR3 bases: TGCGCCAGCAGCTTGGGACACCTAACAGGGACCTATGGCTACACCTTC.

The rearrangement uses TRBV3-1 (or the pseudogene TRBV3-2) and TRBJ2-2; 9 nucleotides align to TRBD2. Germline V CDR1 and CDR2: LGHDT, YNNKEL (reference sequence). V lost 1 base and J lost 6; bases outside the gene matches: 6. The CDR3 is 16 amino acids. The CDR3 protein is CASSQAAGLAPGELFF. The CDR3, as DNA: TGTGCCAGCAGCCAAGCTGCGGGACTAGCCCCCGGGGAGCTGTTTTTT.

V usage is TRBV12-3 or TRBV12-4 and J usage is TRBJ1-5; no clear D. Deletions cut 3 bases from V and 3 bases from J, with 6 bases between. This CDR3 is built from 13 residues. DNA of the CDR3: TGTGCCAGCAGTTTTCGGTACAATCAGCCCCAGCATTTT. Protein product: CASSFRYNQPQHF.

This chain connects TRBV7-3 to TRBJ2-3, with D unclear. The CDR3 totals 14 residues. V lost 2 bases and J 3 bases, leaving 9 bases between the germline ends. CDR1 and CDR2 (germline): SGHTA, FQGTGA. The chain's CDR3 is CASSLGPRTDTQYF. The CDR3 bases are TGTGCCAGCAGCTTAGGGCCCCGAACAGATACGCAGTATTTT.

The rearrangement uses TRBV5-1 and TRBJ2-5; weak D call: TRBD1 (5 bases). CDR1 SGHRS and CDR2 YFSETQ come from the germline V gene. V lost 5 bases, J lost 3 bases, and 14 bases lay in between. The CDR3 runs to 14 residues. DNA of the CDR3: TGCGCCAGCAGTATGGGCCAGGGCGAAGAGACCCAGTACTTC. The encoded protein is CASSMGQGEETQYF.

This clone appeared a few times. J is TRBJ2-7 and V is TRBV29-1; D is unresolved. Trimming left V 7 bases short and J 1 base short, with 8 bases between. Germline V CDR1 and CDR2: SQVTM, ANQGSEA. The CDR3 is 11 amino acids. The CDR3 region has the DNA TGCAGCGCCCGGAGTTCCTACGAGCAGTACTTC. It encodes CSARSSYEQYF.

The chain links TRBV4-2 to TRBJ2-5, with 8 bases matching TRBD2. Per the germline V gene, CDR1 is LGHNA and CDR2 is YNFKEQ. The V segment lost 3 bases and the J segment 5 bases; nucleotides outside the gene matches: 8. The CDR3 consists of 15 residues. The CDR3 DNA sequence: TGTGCCAGCAGCCAGGGAGCGGGAGTCGGGGAGACCCAGTACTTC. It encodes CASSQGAGVGETQYF.

This sequence joins TRBV5-4 and TRBJ1-1; a weak D match, TRBD1 (5 bases). This CDR3 spans 15 amino acids. V lost 0 bases to trimming and J lost 3 bases, with 12 bases between them. Germline values: CDR1 SGHNT, CDR2 YYREEE (reference sequence). The CDR3 coding sequence is TGTGCCAGCAGCTTGGATCAGGGTGGGGACACTGAAGCTTTCTTT. Encoded protein: CASSLDQGGDTEAFF.

In this sample, this clone turned up once. DNA for the CDR3: TGTGCCAGCAACCTACTAGCGGGAGGAGGCGAGCAGTACTTC. Amino acid sequence: CASNLLAGGGEQYF. This chain links TRBV27 with TRBJ2-7, with 12 bases that match TRBD2. CDR3 length equals 14 residues. V trimming: 7 bases; J trimming: 6 bases; junction bases outside the gene matches: 7. Germline assignment: CDR1 MNHEY and CDR2 SMNVEV (reference sequence).

This clone was observed a single time. V is TRBV10-3 and J is TRBJ1-3, with a possible D match to TRBD1 (6 bases). V gave up 8 bases and J gave up 6 bases, with 14 bases separating them. The CDR3 length is 13 residues. Germline CDR1 is ENHRY and CDR2 is SYGVKD. CDR3 DNA sequence: TGTGCCATCCTTATCCGGGGGGCAAACACCATATATTTT. It translates to CAILIRGANTIYF.

This chain connects TRBV28 to TRBJ2-7; D is possibly TRBD2 (7 bases). There are 16 residues in the CDR3. The V and J ends lost 9 bases and 0 bases respectively, with 21 bases between them. Germline V gene sequence: CDR1 MDHEN, CDR2 SYDVKM. CDR3: CASLSGGGGSSYEQYF. The CDR3 DNA is TGTGCCAGTCTTTCTGGAGGGGGAGGGAGCTCCTACGAGCAGTACTTC.

V usage is TRBV19 and J usage is TRBJ2-6, with TRBD1 matching 10 bases. The length of the CDR3 is 17 residues. The germline V gene has CDR1 LNHDA and CDR2 SQIVND (reference sequence). The ends lost 3 bases at V and 0 bases at J; junction bases unmatched: 2. In DNA, the CDR3 is TGTGCCAGTAGTATTGGGACAGGGGTCTCTGGGGCCAACGTCCTGACTTTC. Its translation: CASSIGTGVSGANVLTF.

The J gene is TRBJ2-7, the V gene TRBV6-1; possibly TRBD2 for D (5 bases). The germline V and J ends were trimmed by 3 bases and 0 bases, with 9 bases remaining between them. Germline-derived CDR1 and CDR2 are MNHNS and SASEGT. The CDR3 runs to 14 residues. The chain's CDR3 is CASSDRGNSYEQYF. In nucleotides, the CDR3 is TGTGCCAGCAGTGATCGGGGAAACTCCTACGAGCAGTACTTC.